This TCR beta chain was identified in a study of blood T cell repertoires in COVID-19. Whole-study context: The study drew acute and convalescent COVID-19 samples from the United States, Italy and Spain. PBMCs, B-cell-depleted T cells, or T cells were the source of the cDNA or gDNA that made up the material.

Study processing details: Reference gene primer amplification yielded estimated nucleated cell counts. Using immunoSEQ multiplex PCR, the repertoire was profiled, and TCRdb retains in-frame clones only, with some absent. V and J calls and clone size are those listed in that table; D and trimming were worked out from the DNA. The data contain approximately 40,000 clones, about 85% of them singletons. Trimming cost V 0 bases and J 7 bases; bases outside gene matches: 12. This CDR3 has 16 amino acids. Per the germline V gene, CDR1 is SGDLS and CDR2 is YYNGEE. The chain recombines TRBV9 with TRBJ1-2, with TRBD1 matching over 7 bases. The sequence derives from a human donor in a cohort sampled during active COVID-19. The sample comprised peripheral blood. Here the CDR3 reads CASSVGGRGRDSGYTF. The DNA for the CDR3 is TGTGCCAGCAGCGTAGGGGGTAGGGGGCGCGATTCTGGCTACACCTTC. The variable domain in full, completed from reference TRBV9 and TRBJ1-2, reads DSGVTQTPKHLITATGQRVTLRCSPRSGDLSVYWYQQSLDQGLQFLIQYYNGEERAKGNILERFSAQQFPDLHSELNLSSLELGDSALYFCASSVGGRGRDSGYTFGSGTRLTVV.